This T cell receptor (beta chain) stems from a study of blood T cell repertoires in COVID-19. In the authors' workflow: The assay estimated nucleated cells by amplifying reference gene primers. This table comes from immunoSEQ multiplex PCR, and its TCRdb copy is limited to in-frame clones, with some not included. D and trimming come from the DNA, and the V and J calls and clone size come from that table. The profile covers approximately 65,000 clones, with about three quarters appearing a single time and approximately 15% taken by the ten largest. This CDR3 has 13 residues. V lost 2 bases and J lost 4, with 6 bases in between.

The sequenced sample consisted of peripheral blood. The chain has TRBV12-3 or TRBV12-4 and TRBJ1-3, with no clear D. The TCR was taken from a man older than 75 with acute or convalescent COVID-19. The CDR3 reads CASSLHRGNTIYF. In DNA, the CDR3 is TGTGCCAGCAGTTTACACCGGGGAAACACCATATATTTT.